These 18 T cell receptor beta chains originate from one sample sequenced in a study of cytomegalovirus exposure and HLA in healthy donors. The table came from immunoSEQ multiplex PCR; TCRdb's copy has only in-frame clones and leaves some out. This sample has some 120,000 clones, with 89% found just once. Sequencing was performed on PBMCs. These receptors originate from a woman between 18 and 29 years old in good health and CMV-seronegative.

The rearrangement uses TRBV5-6 and TRBJ2-2; 8 nucleotides align to TRBD2. The CDR3 consists of 16 residues. Germline V lookup: CDR1 SGHDT, CDR2 YYEEEE. Trimming at V came to 4 bases and at J to 6 bases, leaving 11 bases not matched to a gene. CDR3 bases: TGTGCCAGCAGCCAACTAGCGGAAGAATTTTCCGGGGAGCTGTTTTTT. Its translation is CASSQLAEEFSGELFF.

This clone was counted once. This chain links TRBV6-6 with TRBJ1-2, with unresolved D. This CDR3 is 12 amino acids long. Germline loops: CDR1 MNHNY, CDR2 SVGAGI (reference sequence). V gave up 7 bases and J gave up 8 bases, with 14 bases separating them. In DNA form, the CDR3 reads TGTGCCAGCAAAGTTTTTAGGGAGGGCTACACCTTC. Encoded protein: CASKVFREGYTF.

This clone was observed a single time. This rearrangement joins TRBV6-1 to TRBJ1-2; unclear D gene. The CDR3 runs to 12 residues. Trimming took off 8 bases at V and 8 bases at J, with 15 bases between the two ends. Germline V gene data show CDR1 as MNHNS and CDR2 as SASEGT. In DNA form, the CDR3 reads TGTGCCAGCCGGGGTAATGATGAGGGCTACACCTTC. It translates to CASRGNDEGYTF.

The rearrangement uses TRBV4-2 and TRBJ1-1; possible D gene TRBD1, 5 bases. The CDR3 has 15 amino acids. CDR1 and CDR2 (germline): LGHNA, YNFKEQ. V shed 4 bases and J shed 0 bases, with 12 bases lying between them. The CDR3 loop reads CASSPTGLMNTEAFF. In DNA, the CDR3 is TGTGCCAGCAGCCCCACGGGACTCATGAACACTGAAGCTTTCTTT.

The chain joins TRBV27 to TRBJ1-4; possible D gene TRBD1, 5 bases. The CDR3 has 15 amino acids. CDR1 is MNHEY and CDR2 is SMNVEV in the germline V gene (reference sequence). V gave up 4 bases and J gave up 7 bases, with 16 bases separating them. In DNA, the CDR3 is TGTGCCAGCAGTTATCCGGGACTCGGCGGTGAAAAACTGTTTTTT. This codes for CASSYPGLGGEKLFF.

This clone came up once. The chain employs TRBV7-4 and TRBJ1-4; unclear D gene. Germline loops: CDR1 SGHVT, CDR2 SQSDAQ. CDR3 length: 17 amino acids. Trimming pared 5 bases from V and 3 bases from J, leaving 19 bases between. CDR3 DNA: TGTGCCAGCAGCAAGAGTTGTCGGGATTCTGCTAATGAAAAACTGTTTTTT. It specifies CASSKSCRDSANEKLFF.

This chain joins TRBV10-3 and TRBJ2-7, with 15 positions matching TRBD2. Germline values: CDR1 ENHRY, CDR2 SYGVKD. CDR3 length equals 17 residues. Trimming at V came to 6 bases and at J to 1 base, leaving 7 bases not matched to a gene. CDR3 protein: CAIRAGTSGRLSYEQYF. For the CDR3, the DNA is TGTGCCATCAGGGCCGGGACTAGCGGGAGGCTTTCCTACGAGCAGTACTTC.

This chain joins TRBV2 and TRBJ2-7; TRBD2 matches 7 bases. The germline gives CDR1 SNHLY, CDR2 FYNNEI. The CDR3 contains 13 residues. V was pared by 8 bases and J by 1 base, with 5 bases of the junction left unmatched. The CDR3 DNA reads TGTGCCAGCGGACTAGTATCGTCCTACGAGCAGTACTTC. This encodes CASGLVSSYEQYF.

The chain is built from TRBV5-1 and TRBJ2-1; possibly TRBD2 for D (6 bases). The V end was cut by 5 bases, the J end by 0 bases, with 12 bases between. There are 15 residues in the CDR3. The germline gives CDR1 SGHRS, CDR2 YFSETQ. The CDR3 DNA is TGCGCCAGCAGGTCGGGACTTGCCTCCTACAATGAGCAGTTCTTC. Translation gives CASRSGLASYNEQFF.

The chain employs TRBV6-1 and TRBJ1-1; D remains unclear. V was cut by 5 bases and J by 7 bases, with 17 bases left in between. The CDR3 is 14 residues long. CDR1 is MNHNS and CDR2 is SASEGT in the germline V gene. The CDR3 loop is CASSKEAGLGEAFF. The DNA of the CDR3 is TGTGCCAGCAGTAAAGAGGCGGGGTTAGGTGAAGCTTTCTTT.

V and J are TRBV4-2 and TRBJ2-3; perhaps TRBD2 as D (5 bases). CDR1 and CDR2 (germline): LGHNA, YNFKEQ. Trimming removed 0 bases at V and 5 bases at J, with 15 bases between. This CDR3 has 16 residues. The CDR3 coding sequence is TGTGCCAGCAGCCAAGAACCTACGAGCGGAGGAGATACGCAGTATTTT. Translated: CASSQEPTSGGDTQYF.

This clone was detected a few times. The chain carries TRBV6-4 and TRBJ1-5, with a tentative D call TRBD1 (5 bases). V gave up 6 bases and J gave up 4 bases, with 16 bases separating them. The CDR3 sequence is 15 residues long. Germline V gene data show CDR1 as MRHNA and CDR2 as SNTAGT. CDR3: CASSPSGGGNQPQHF. For the CDR3, the DNA is TGTGCCAGCAGCCCCAGCGGGGGTGGGAATCAGCCCCAGCATTTT.

The genes are TRBV20-1 and TRBJ2-7; D not resolved. Trimming cost V 3 bases and J 7 bases, with 10 bases left between them. The CDR3 is 11 residues long. Germline lookup yields CDR1 DFQATT and CDR2 SNEGSKA (reference sequence). CDR3 in amino acids: CSARTREEQYF. The CDR3 DNA reads TGCAGTGCTAGGACAAGAGAGGAGCAGTACTTC.

The rearrangement uses TRBV19 and TRBJ2-6; D perhaps matches TRBD2 (5 bases). Trimming removed 5 bases from V and 1 base from J, with 9 bases in between. Germline CDR1 reads LNHDA; CDR2 reads SQIVND (reference sequence). The CDR3 covers 15 residues. CDR3 sequence (DNA): TGTGCCAGTAGTCCCCGGGGATCTGGGGCCAACGTCCTGACTTTC. This codes for CASSPRGSGANVLTF.

The chain has TRBV7-2 and TRBJ1-1, with D perhaps matching TRBD1 (5 bases). CDR1 is SGHTA and CDR2 is FQGNSA in the germline V gene. This CDR3 has 14 amino acids. V lost 5 bases, J lost 6 bases, and 16 bases lay in between. The CDR3 sequence: CASSLDAGAPEAFF. For the CDR3, the DNA is TGTGCCAGCAGCCTCGACGCTGGGGCCCCTGAAGCTTTCTTT.

V is TRBV28 and J is TRBJ2-3; the match to TRBD2 covers 16 bases. V dropped 8 bases and J dropped 5; count of bases not matched to a gene: 4. The CDR3 runs to 15 residues. Germline V lookup: CDR1 MDHEN, CDR2 SYDVKM. The CDR3 loop is CASGGTSGRGDTQYF. The CDR3, as DNA: TGTGCCAGCGGCGGGACTAGCGGGAGGGGAGATACGCAGTATTTT. Full variable domain (rest looked up from reference TRBV28 and TRBJ2-3): DVKVTQSSRYLVKRTGEKVFLECVQDMDHENMFWYRQDPGLGLRLIYFSYDVKMKEKGDIPEGYSVSREKKERFSLILESASTNQTSMYLCASGGTSGRGDTQYFGPGTRLTVL.

The CDR3 here is CASSYLDRLGTEAFF. CDR3 in DNA: TGTGCCAGCAGTTACTTGGACAGGCTCGGGACTGAAGCTTTCTTT. The V gene is TRBV6-5, the J gene TRBJ1-1, with 7 bases matching TRBD1. V lost 1 base to trimming and J lost 5 bases; unmatched junction nucleotides: 7. The germline gives CDR1 MNHEY, CDR2 SVGAGI. The CDR3 totals 15 residues.

The chain joins TRBV6-6 to TRBJ1-2; 8 bases match TRBD1. V shed 0 bases and J 4 bases; nucleotides not matched to a gene: 1. This CDR3 is 14 amino acids long. Germline assignment: CDR1 MNHNY and CDR2 SVGAGI (reference sequence). The CDR3: CASSYSDRGYGYTF. DNA for the CDR3: TGTGCCAGCAGTTACTCTGACAGGGGCTATGGCTACACCTTC.